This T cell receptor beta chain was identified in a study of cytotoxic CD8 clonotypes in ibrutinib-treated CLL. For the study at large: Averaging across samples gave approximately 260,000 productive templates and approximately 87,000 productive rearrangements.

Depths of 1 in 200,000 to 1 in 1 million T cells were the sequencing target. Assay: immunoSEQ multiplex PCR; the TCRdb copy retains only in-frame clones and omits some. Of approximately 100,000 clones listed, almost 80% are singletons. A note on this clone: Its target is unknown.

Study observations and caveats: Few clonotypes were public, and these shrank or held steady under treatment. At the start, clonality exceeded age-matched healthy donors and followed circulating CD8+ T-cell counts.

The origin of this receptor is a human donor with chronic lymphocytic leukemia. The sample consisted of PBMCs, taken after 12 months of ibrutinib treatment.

The CDR3 region has the DNA TGTGCCAGCGCCAAGCTCCAAGAGACCCAGTACTTC. Protein sequence: CASAKLQETQYF. The chain employs TRBV7-3 and TRBJ2-5; the D is unclear. Germline lookup yields CDR1 SGHTA and CDR2 FQGTGA. The V and J ends lost 8 bases and 1 base respectively, with 8 bases between them. The CDR3 consists of 12 residues.